The clone carrying this TCR beta chain was picked up a small number of times. This sample is drawn from a study of T-cell reconstitution after alpha-beta-depleted transplantation in children. In germline, CDR1 is SEHNR, CDR2 FQNEAQ (reference sequence). V shed 3 bases and J shed 0 bases, with 8 bases lying between them. This CDR3 has 14 residues. Unique molecular identifiers were used in preparing the TCRbeta library. TCRdb analysed the PCR reads with MiXCR anew, one entry per CDR3 protein. The sample yields about 210,000 distinct CDR3 sequences, more than 15% seen once. The chain combines TRBV7-9 with TRBJ1-2; no clear D. The sample in question was PBMCs, mostly from graft donor cells, obtained 360 days after TCRalphabeta/CD19-depleted stem cell transplant. This TCR was sampled from a male patient between 2 and 10 years old who had a stem cell transplant for acute lymphoblastic leukemia, so the T cells may come from the graft donor. The CDR3 is CASSFQGPNYGYTF. CDR3 sequence (DNA): TGTGCCAGCAGCTTCCAAGGCCCTAACTATGGCTACACCTTC.